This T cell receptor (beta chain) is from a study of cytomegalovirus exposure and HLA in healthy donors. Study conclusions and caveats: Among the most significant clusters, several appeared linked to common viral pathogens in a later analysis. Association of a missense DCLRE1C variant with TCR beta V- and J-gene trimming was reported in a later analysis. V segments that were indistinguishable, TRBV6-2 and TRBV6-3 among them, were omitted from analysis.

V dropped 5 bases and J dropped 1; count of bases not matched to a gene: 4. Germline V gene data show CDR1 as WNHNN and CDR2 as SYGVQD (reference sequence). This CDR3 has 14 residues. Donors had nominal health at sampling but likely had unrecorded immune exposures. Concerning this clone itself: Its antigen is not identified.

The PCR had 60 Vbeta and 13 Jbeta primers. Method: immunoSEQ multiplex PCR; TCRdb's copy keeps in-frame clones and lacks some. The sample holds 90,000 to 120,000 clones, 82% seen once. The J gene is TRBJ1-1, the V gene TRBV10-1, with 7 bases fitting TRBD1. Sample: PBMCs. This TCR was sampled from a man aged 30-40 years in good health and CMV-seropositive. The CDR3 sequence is CASSRQGSNTEAFF. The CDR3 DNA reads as TGCGCCAGCAGTCGACAGGGTTCGAACACTGAAGCTTTCTTT.